The clone carrying this TCR beta chain has just a few counts. What it recognizes is unknown. This sample stems from a study of CD8 T cells in ankylosing spondylitis. TCRdb independently ran MiXCR on the 5' RACE reads; one entry per CDR3 protein. The sample lists 250,000 to 350,000 distinct CDR3 sequences, around 19% occurring once. Study results and caveats: Seemingly distinctive of ankylosing spondylitis blood was a TCR beta motif formed by eight highly homologous variants. Within matched ankylosing spondylitis synovial fluid, disease-linked clones were reportedly significantly enriched.

Trimming removed 3 bases from V and 13 bases from J; junction bases left unmatched: 8. The CDR3 spans 14 residues. CDR1 is LGHDT, CDR2 YNNKEL, per germline (reference sequence). This receptor was identified in a male donor with ankylosing spondylitis or in good health (not recorded which). Material for sequencing was blood, either unsorted or a sorted T cell fraction (not recorded which). The chain combines TRBV3-1 with TRBJ1-6; 8 nucleotides align to TRBD1. The CDR3 bases are TGTGCCAGCAGCCAGAGGACAGGGAGCTTCCCCCTCCACTTT. This codes for CASSQRTGSFPLHF.